The clone carrying this T cell receptor beta chain showed up just a few times. The antigen is not known. This sample was taken from a study of T-cell reconstitution after alpha-beta-depleted transplantation in children. Molecular barcoding with unique molecular identifiers was used for the TCRbeta library. TCRdb re-derived calls from the PCR reads in MiXCR, one entry per CDR3 protein. This sample carries 700,000 to 850,000 distinct CDR3 sequences, approximately 15% of them seen once, and the ten largest clones take about 5%. CDR1 and CDR2 (germline): MNHNS, SASEGT. The CDR3 has 15 amino acids. Trimming cost V 6 bases and J 0 bases, with 12 bases left between them. Study-level results: Surviving thymic progenitors and recipient T cells were the source of high TCRbeta diversity at day 60 in some patients. One year after transplant, T-cell counts and diversity came mostly from newly produced T cells.

The receptor was derived from a male patient younger than 18 who had a stem cell transplant for acute lymphoblastic leukemia, so the T cells may come from the graft donor. Sample: PBMCs, mostly from graft donor cells, taken 360 days after TCRalphabeta/CD19-depleted stem cell transplant. The chain uses TRBV6-1 and TRBJ2-1, with D possibly TRBD1 on 5 matching bases. The CDR3 bases are TGTGCCAGCAGGACTTGGACAACCTCCTACAATGAGCAGTTCTTC. Translating gives CASRTWTTSYNEQFF.